This T cell receptor beta chain derives from a study of shared clonotypes between healthy human individuals. As for the study in general: Plates per donor: three CD4 naive, three CD4 memory, two CD8 naive, one CD8 memory. General observations from the study: Naive subsets typically showed greater estimated richness than memory subsets.

TCRdb keeps only in-frame clones here, not all; method: immunoSEQ multiplex PCR. The sample holds 110,000 or so clones, about two thirds seen once. CDR1 is MRHNA, CDR2 SNTAGT, per germline. The CDR3 spans 13 residues. With 3 bases removed from V and 1 base from J, the gap between germline ends came to 6 bases. The sample holds many counts of this clone. Its specificity is not known. The sample has other DNA sequences that encode this CDR3 too. CD45RO+ cells joined CCR7-negative CD45RA+ TemRA cells to form CD8 memory. The specimen sequenced was memory CD8+ T cells sorted from blood. Sample subset: CD45RO+ cells pooled with CCR7-negative TemRA cells. The sequence was collected from a young woman in good health. The V call is TRBV6-4, the J call TRBJ1-1; D is unclear. CDR3 amino acids: CASSEAENTEAFF. The CDR3, as DNA: TGTGCCAGCAGTGAGGCAGAGAACACTGAAGCTTTCTTT.